This TCR beta chain was obtained from a study of T cells in Graves' hyperthyroidism and ophthalmopathy. As for the study in general: Once the initial diagnosis was made, peripheral blood was obtained before any treatment.

The CDR3 length is 16 residues. Germline CDR1 is LGHDT and CDR2 is YNNKEL (reference sequence). The V and J ends lost 4 bases and 5 bases respectively, with 17 bases between them. Newly diagnosed hyperthyroidism, duration under 2 months, in patients aged 18 to 65. From RNA transcripts, TCR beta CDR3 regions were amplified. The HTBI primer set was used in a first-round RT-PCR of the TCR CDR3. From the multiplex PCR reads, TCRdb called clonotypes with MiXCR, one entry per CDR3 protein. This table has under 350,000 distinct CDR3 sequences, around a sixth appearing once. The receptor comes from a woman aged 45-59 years with Graves' hyperthyroidism. The sequenced material came from blood. J is TRBJ2-2 and V is TRBV3-1, with D possibly being TRBD2 (6 bases). CDR3 in amino acids: CASSPGTPTGTGELFF. Here the CDR3 DNA reads TGTGCCAGCAGCCCGGGGACTCCGACGGGGACCGGGGAGCTGTTTTTT.